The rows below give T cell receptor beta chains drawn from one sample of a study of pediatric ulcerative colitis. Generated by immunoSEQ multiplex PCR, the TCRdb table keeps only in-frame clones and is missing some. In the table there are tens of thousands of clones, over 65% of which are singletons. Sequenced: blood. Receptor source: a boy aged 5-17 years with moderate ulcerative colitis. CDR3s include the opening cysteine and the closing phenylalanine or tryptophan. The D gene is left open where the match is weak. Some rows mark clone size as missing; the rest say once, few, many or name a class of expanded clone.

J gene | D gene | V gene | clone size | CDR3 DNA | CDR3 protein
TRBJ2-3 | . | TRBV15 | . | TGTGCCACCAGCAGAGATGCGGGACTGGGAACAGATACGCAGTATTTT | CATSRDAGLGTDTQYF
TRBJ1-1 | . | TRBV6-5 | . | TGTGCCAGCAGTTACGGGCAGGTGAACACTGAAGCTTTCTTT | CASSYGQVNTEAFF
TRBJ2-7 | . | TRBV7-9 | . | TGTGCCAGCAGCTTAGTATCCAGGAACTACGAGCAGTACTTC | CASSLVSRNYEQYF
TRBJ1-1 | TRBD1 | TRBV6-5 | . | TGTGCCAGCAGGCCGGGACAGGGGACTGAAGCTTTCTTT | CASRPGQGTEAFF
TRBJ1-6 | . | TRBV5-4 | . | TGTGCCAGCAGCTTATGGATTGAATCACCCCTCCACTTT | CASSLWIESPLHF
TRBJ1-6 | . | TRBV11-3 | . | TGTGCCAGCAGCTACTCGGTGTTGTCACCCCTCCACTTT | CASSYSVLSPLHF
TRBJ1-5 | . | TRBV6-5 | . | TGTGCCAGCAGTTACAGGATTAACGCGGGAGAACAGCCCCAGCATTTT | CASSYRINAGEQPQHF
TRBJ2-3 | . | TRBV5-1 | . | TGCGCCAGCAGCGTAGAACAGGGAGGTGATACGCAGTATTTT | CASSVEQGGDTQYF
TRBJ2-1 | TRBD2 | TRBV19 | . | TGTGCCAGTAGTATAGATGTCCTAGCGGGGGCCAATGAGCAGTTCTTC | CASSIDVLAGANEQFF
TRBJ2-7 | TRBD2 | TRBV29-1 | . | TGCAGCGTTGAAGATGGGACTAGAGGGTACGAGCAGTACTTC | CSVEDGTRGYEQYF
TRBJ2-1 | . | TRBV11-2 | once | TGTGCCAGCAGCTTAGTTAGGGGGAACGCCTACAATGAGCAGTTCTTC | CASSLVRGNAYNEQFF
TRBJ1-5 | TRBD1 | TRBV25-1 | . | TGTGCCAGCAGTGGACCAGGGGGCCCCGGACAGCCCCAGCATTTT | CASSGPGGPGQPQHF
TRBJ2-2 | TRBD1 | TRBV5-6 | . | TGTGCCAGCAGCGGTACAGGGGTGAACACCGGGGAGCTGTTTTTT | CASSGTGVNTGELFF
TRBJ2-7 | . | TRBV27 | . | TGTGCCAGCAGTCCACGACTGAGGGAAGGGTCTTACGAGCAGTACTTC | CASSPRLREGSYEQYF
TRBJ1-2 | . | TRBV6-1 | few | TGTGCCAGCAGCGGGACGGCCCTATCTGGCTACACCTTC | CASSGTALSGYTF
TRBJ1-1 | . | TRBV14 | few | TGTGCCAGCAGCACCCGACAGTGGGTGAGCCCTGAAGCTTTCTTT | CASSTRQWVSPEAFF
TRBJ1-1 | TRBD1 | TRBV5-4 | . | TGTGCCAGCAGGAGAAGACAGGGAAATACTGAAGCTTTCTTT | CASRRRQGNTEAFF
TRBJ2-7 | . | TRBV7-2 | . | TGTGCCAGCAGCTTCAACCGATACGAGCAGTACTTC | CASSFNRYEQYF
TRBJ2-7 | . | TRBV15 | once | TGTGCCACCAGCAGAGACCGCAGGAACTACGAGCAGTACTTC | CATSRDRRNYEQYF
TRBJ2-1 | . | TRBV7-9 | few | TGTGCCAGCAGCTTAGGCTACAATGAGCAGTTCTTC | CASSLGYNEQFF
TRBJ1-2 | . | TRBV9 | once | TGTGCCAGCAGCGTAGCAGGACTCCCCTTTGGATATGGCTACACCTTC | CASSVAGLPFGYGYTF
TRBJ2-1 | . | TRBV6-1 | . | TGTGCCAGCAGTCTCAGGGAGAAAGCCGGGAATGAGCAGTTCTTC | CASSLREKAGNEQFF
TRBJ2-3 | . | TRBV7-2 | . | TGTGCCAGCAGCCCGCCCCCGACAAGAGATACGCAGTATTTT | CASSPPPTRDTQYF
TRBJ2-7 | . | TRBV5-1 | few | TGCGCCAGCAGCTTGGCCTCAGCGGCAAGCTCCTACGAGCAGTACTTC | CASSLASAASSYEQYF
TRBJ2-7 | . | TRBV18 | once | TGTGCCAGCTCACCACAGGTTGGATACGAGCAGTACTTC | CASSPQVGYEQYF
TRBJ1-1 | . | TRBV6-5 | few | TGTGCCAGCAGTAGCTGGACGTCTGGCACTGAAGCTTTCTTT | CASSSWTSGTEAFF
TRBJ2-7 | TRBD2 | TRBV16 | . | TGTGCCAGCAGCCAAACGGGACTAGCGGGAGAAGGGGGAAGCTACGAGCAGTACTTC | CASSQTGLAGEGGSYEQYF
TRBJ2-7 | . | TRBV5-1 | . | TGCGCCAGCAGCGGGCCCCGACAGGTCGGAGAATTCGAGAAGGACGAGCAGTACTTC | CASSGPRQVGEFEKDEQYF
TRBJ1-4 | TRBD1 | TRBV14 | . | TGTGCCAGCAGCCAACGGGACAGGGGGCGGTTCGGCGAAAAACTGTTTTTT | CASSQRDRGRFGEKLFF
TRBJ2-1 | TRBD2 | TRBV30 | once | TGTGCCTCTCGTAGCGGGAGGGAGCATGAGCAGTTCTTC | CASRSGREHEQFF
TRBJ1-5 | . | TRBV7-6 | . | TGTGCCAGCGGGGACAGCAATCAGCCCCAGCATTTT | CASGDSNQPQHF
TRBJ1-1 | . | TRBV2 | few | TGTGCCAGACAGAGAGCGAACACTGAAGCTTTCTTT | CARQRANTEAFF
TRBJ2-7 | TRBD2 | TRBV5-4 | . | TGTGCCAGCAGCTCCGGACTAGCGGGCTCCTACGAGCAGTACTTC | CASSSGLAGSYEQYF
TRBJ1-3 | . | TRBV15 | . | TGTGCCACCAGCAGCCGGCCGATTCCCCCTGGAAACACCATATATTTT | CATSSRPIPPGNTIYF
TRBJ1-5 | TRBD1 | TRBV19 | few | TGTGCCAGTAGTATAGATCGGCGACAGGGTGAATGGAATCAGCCCCAGCATTTT | CASSIDRRQGEWNQPQHF
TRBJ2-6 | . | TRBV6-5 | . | TGTGCCAGCAAAGAGCCTTCTGGGGCCAACGTCCTGACTTTC | CASKEPSGANVLTF
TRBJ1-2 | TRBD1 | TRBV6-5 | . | TGTGCCAGCAGGCCAGGACAGGGGCTTAACTATGGCTACACCTTC | CASRPGQGLNYGYTF
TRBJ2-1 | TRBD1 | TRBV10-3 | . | TGTGCCATCATGGGACAGGGGGCCTTGGATGAGCAGTTCTTC | CAIMGQGALDEQFF
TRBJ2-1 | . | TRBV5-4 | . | TGTGCCAGCAGCTTTTGGCTAGCACCCAATGAGCAGTTCTTC | CASSFWLAPNEQFF
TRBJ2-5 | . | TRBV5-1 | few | TGCGCCAGCAGCTGGCTAGCGATAGAGACCCAGTACTTC | CASSWLAIETQYF
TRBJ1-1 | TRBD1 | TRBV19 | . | TGTGCCAGTAACCCACAGGGGGGTGTTGAAGCTTTCTTT | CASNPQGGVEAFF
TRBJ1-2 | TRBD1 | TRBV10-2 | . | TGCGCCAGCAGGGAAACCGGGACAGGGGTCCACACCTTC | CASRETGTGVHTF
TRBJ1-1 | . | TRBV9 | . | TGTGCCAGCAGCGATGGGATGAACACTGAAGCTTTCTTT | CASSDGMNTEAFF
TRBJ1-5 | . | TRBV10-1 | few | TGCGCCAGCAGTGACAGGTCCAGCAATCAGCCCCAGCATTTT | CASSDRSSNQPQHF
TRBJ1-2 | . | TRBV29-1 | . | TGCAGCGGAGTCTGGGCGACAGGACGGAGAAACTATGGCTACACCTTC | CSGVWATGRRNYGYTF
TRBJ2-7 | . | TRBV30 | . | TGTGCCTGGGAAAGGATCGAGCAGTACTTC | CAWERIEQYF
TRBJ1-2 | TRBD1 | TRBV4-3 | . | TGCGCCAGCAGCCAAGATCGGCAGACAGGGGGTTATGGCTACACCTTC | CASSQDRQTGGYGYTF
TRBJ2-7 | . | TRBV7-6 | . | TGTGCCAGCAGCTTAGTTGGTTGGACCGGGAGCTCCTACGAGCAGTACTTC | CASSLVGWTGSSYEQYF
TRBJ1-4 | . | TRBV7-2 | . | TGTGCCAGCAGCTTAGAACCCCGGGCCTTAAATGAAAAACTGTTTTTT | CASSLEPRALNEKLFF
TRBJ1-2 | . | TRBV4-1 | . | TGCGCCAGCAGCCAAGGCGGGCAGGCGATTAACTATGGCTACACCTTC | CASSQGGQAINYGYTF
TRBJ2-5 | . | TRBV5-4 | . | TGTGCCAGCAGCCCCGACTCCCTCCTGGGGACCCAGTACTTC | CASSPDSLLGTQYF
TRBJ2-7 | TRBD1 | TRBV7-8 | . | TGTGCCAGCAGCCGGGACAGGACCTCCTACGAGCAGTACTTC | CASSRDRTSYEQYF
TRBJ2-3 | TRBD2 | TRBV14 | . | TGTGCCAGCAGCCAAGGGCTACATGCGGGGGGGCCGGCAGATACGCAGTATTTT | CASSQGLHAGGPADTQYF
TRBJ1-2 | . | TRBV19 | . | TGTGCCAGTAGTCCACGGACAGTTGCTAACTATGGCTACACCTTC | CASSPRTVANYGYTF
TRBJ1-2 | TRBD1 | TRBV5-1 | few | TGCGCCAGCAGCTGGGACAGCGGCTATGGCTACACCTTC | CASSWDSGYGYTF
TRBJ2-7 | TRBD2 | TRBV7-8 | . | TGTGCCAGCAGCTCGCGGGGGGGCCGGTCCTACGAGCAGTACTTC | CASSSRGGRSYEQYF
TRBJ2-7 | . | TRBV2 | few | TGTGCCAGCATTGACAGAGGCTACGAGCAGTACTTC | CASIDRGYEQYF
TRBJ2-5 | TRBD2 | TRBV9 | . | TGTGCCAGCAGCGTAGCCCTAGCGGGGATAGAGACCCAGTACTTC | CASSVALAGIETQYF
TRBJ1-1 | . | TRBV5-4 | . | TGTGCCAGCAGCCCTTACCCAGGAGGGGCGAACACTGAAGCTTTCTTT | CASSPYPGGANTEAFF